This T cell receptor beta chain emerged from a study of T cell repertoires in cytomegalovirus infection. TCRdb reanalysed the reads using MiXCR and keeps one entry per CDR3 protein. The sample includes approximately 500,000 distinct CDR3 sequences, approximately 16% of them seen just once. This clonotype came up many times. The CDR3 runs 17 residues. V was clipped by 0 bases and J by 4 bases; unmatched bases: 9. Per the germline V gene, CDR1 is SEHNR and CDR2 is FQNEAQ (reference sequence). The specimen was CD8+ T cells from PBMCs. The sequence derives from a human donor in good health (CMV status not recorded). Some clones in this sample may be carry-over from other donors' samples. The chain recombines TRBV7-9 with TRBJ1-2; 9 bases line up with TRBD1. CDR3: CASSLATGGPPGYGYTF. The CDR3 bases are TGTGCCAGCAGCTTAGCCACAGGGGGCCCTCCCGGCTATGGCTACACCTTC.